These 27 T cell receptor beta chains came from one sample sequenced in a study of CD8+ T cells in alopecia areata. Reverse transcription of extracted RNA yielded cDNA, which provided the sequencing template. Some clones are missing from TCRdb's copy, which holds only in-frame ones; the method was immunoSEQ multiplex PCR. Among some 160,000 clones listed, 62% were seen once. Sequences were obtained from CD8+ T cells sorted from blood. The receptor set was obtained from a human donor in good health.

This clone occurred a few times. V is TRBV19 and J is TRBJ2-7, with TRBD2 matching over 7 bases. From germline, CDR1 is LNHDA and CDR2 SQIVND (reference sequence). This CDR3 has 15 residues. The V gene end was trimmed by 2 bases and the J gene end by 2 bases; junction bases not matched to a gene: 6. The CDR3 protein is CASSITGGATYEQYF. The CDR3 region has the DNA TGTGCCAGTAGTATAACGGGAGGAGCAACCTACGAGCAGTACTTC.

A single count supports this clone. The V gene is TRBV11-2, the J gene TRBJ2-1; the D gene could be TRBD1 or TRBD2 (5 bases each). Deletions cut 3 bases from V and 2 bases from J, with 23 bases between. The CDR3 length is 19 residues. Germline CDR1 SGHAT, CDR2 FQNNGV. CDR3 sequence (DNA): TGTGCCAGCAGCTTGGGGACGGTTTTGAACCAAGGTCCCTACAATGAGCAGTTCTTC. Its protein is CASSLGTVLNQGPYNEQFF. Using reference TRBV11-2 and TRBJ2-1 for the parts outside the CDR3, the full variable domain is EAGVAQSPRYKIIEKRQSVAFWCNPISGHATLYWYQQILGQGPKLLIQFQNNGVVDDSQLPKDRFSAERLKGVDSTLKIQPAKLEDSAVYLCASSLGTVLNQGPYNEQFFGPGTRLTVL.

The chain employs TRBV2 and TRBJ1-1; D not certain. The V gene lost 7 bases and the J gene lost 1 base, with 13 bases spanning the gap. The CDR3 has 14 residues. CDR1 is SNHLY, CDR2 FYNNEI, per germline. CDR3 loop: CASTAGIGNTEAFF. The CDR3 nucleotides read TGTGCCAGCACGGCAGGCATTGGGAACACTGAAGCTTTCTTT.

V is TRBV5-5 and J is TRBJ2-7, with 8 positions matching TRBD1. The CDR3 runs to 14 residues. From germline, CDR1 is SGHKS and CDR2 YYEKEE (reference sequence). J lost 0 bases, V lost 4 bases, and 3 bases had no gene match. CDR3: CASSDTGGSYEQYF. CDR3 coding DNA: TGTGCCAGCAGCGACACAGGGGGCTCCTACGAGCAGTACTTC.

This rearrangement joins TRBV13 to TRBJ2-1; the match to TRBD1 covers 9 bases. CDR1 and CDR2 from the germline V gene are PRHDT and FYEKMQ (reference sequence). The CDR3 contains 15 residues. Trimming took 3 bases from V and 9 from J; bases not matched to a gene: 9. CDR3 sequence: CASSLFGQGSIEQFF. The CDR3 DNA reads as TGTGCCAGCAGCTTGTTTGGACAGGGGTCGATTGAGCAGTTCTTC.

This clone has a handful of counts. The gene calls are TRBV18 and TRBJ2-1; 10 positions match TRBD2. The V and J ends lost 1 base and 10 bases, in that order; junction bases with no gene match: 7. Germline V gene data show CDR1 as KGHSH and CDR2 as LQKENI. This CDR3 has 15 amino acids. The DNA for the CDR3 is TGTGCCAGCTCACCACTGGCTAGCGGGAGACAGGAGCAGTTCTTC. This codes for CASSPLASGRQEQFF.

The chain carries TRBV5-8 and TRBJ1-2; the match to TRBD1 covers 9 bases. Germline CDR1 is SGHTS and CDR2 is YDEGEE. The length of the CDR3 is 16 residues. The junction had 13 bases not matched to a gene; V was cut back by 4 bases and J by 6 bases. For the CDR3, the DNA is TGTGCCAGCAGCCTAGATTCCGGGACAGGGAACAATGGCTACACCTTC. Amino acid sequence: CASSLDSGTGNNGYTF.

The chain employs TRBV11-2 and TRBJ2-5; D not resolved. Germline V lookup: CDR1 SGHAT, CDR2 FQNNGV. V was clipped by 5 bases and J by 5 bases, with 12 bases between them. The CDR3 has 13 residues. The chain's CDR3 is CASSPADRETQYF. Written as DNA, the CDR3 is TGTGCCAGCAGCCCCGCAGACCGTGAGACCCAGTACTTC.

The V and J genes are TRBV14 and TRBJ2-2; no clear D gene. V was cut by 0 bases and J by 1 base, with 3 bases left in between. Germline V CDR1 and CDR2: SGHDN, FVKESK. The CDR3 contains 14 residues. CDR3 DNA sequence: TGTGCCAGCAGCCAAGAGGTGAACACCGGGGAGCTGTTTTTT. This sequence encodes CASSQEVNTGELFF.

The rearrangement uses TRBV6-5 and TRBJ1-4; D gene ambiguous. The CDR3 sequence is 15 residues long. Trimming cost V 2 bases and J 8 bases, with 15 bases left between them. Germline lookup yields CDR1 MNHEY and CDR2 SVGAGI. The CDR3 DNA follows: TGTGCCAGCAGTTACATGTACCACCCCTCCGAAAAACTGTTTTTT. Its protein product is CASSYMYHPSEKLFF.

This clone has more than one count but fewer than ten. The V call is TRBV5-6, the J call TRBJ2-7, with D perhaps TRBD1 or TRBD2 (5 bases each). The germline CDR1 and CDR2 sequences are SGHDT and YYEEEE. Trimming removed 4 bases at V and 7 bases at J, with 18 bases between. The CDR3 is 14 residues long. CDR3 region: CASSRGTRAREQYF. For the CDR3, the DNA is TGTGCCAGCAGCAGAGGGACCAGGGCCCGTGAGCAGTACTTC.

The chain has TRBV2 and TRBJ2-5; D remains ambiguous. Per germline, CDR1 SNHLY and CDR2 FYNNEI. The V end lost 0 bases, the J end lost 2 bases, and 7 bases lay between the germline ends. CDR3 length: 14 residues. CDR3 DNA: TGTGCCAGCAGTGAAGCGGCCGGGCAAGAGACCCAGTACTTC. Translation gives CASSEAAGQETQYF. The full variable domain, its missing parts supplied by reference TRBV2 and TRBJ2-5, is EPEVTQTPSHQVTQMGQEVILRCVPISNHLYFYWYRQILGQKVEFLVSFYNNEISEKSEIFDDQFSVERPDGSNFTLKIRSTKLEDSAMYFCASSEAAGQETQYFGPGTRLLVL.

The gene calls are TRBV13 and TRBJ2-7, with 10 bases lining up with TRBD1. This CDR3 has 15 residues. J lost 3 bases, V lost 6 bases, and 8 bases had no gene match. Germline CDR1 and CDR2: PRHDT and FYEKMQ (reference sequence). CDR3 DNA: TGTGCCAGCAGACCAGGACAGGGGGGTAGCTACGAGCAGTACTTC. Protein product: CASRPGQGGSYEQYF.

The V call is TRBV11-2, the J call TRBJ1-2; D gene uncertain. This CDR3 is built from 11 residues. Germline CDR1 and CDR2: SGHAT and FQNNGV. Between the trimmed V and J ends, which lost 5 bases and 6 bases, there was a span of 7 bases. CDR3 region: CASSRYDGYTF. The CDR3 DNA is TGTGCCAGCAGCCGTTACGATGGCTACACCTTC.

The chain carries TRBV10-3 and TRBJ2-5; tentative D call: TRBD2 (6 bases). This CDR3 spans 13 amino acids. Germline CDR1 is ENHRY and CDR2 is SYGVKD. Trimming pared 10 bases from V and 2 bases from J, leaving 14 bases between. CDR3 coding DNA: TGTGCCACGCAAGGGACTTCACAAGAGACCCAGTACTTC. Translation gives CATQGTSQETQYF.

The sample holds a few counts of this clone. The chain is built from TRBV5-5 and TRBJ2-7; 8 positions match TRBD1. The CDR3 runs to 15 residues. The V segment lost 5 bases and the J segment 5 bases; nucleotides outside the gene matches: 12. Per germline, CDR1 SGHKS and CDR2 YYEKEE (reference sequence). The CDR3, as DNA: TGTGCCAGCAGGCCGGACAGGGACACGCGCCACGAGCAGTACTTC. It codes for CASRPDRDTRHEQYF.

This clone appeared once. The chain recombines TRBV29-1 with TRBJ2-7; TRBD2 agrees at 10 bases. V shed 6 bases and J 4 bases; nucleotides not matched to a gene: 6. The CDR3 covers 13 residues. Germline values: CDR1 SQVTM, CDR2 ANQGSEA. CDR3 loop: CSVPSGSNYEQYF. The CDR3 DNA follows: TGCAGCGTACCTAGCGGGAGCAATTACGAGCAGTACTTC.

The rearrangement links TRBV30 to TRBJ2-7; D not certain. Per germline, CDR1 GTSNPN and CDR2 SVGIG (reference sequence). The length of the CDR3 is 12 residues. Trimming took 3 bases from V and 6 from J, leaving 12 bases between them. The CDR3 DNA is TGTGCCTGGAGAATAGTAGGGCTCGAGCAGTACTTC. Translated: CAWRIVGLEQYF.

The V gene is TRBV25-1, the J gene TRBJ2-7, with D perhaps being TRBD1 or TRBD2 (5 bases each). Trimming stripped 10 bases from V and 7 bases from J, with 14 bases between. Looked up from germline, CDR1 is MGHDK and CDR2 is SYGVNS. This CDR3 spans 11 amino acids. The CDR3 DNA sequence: TGTGCCACTACCTTAGGGACGGAGCAGTACTTC. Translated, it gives CATTLGTEQYF.

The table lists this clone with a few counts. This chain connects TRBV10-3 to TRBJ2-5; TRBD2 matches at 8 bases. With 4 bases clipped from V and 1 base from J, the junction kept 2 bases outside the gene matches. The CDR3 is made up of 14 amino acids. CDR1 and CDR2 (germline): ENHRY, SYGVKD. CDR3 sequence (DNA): TGTGCCATCAGTGGAGCGGGAGTCCAAGAGACCCAGTACTTC. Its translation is CAISGAGVQETQYF.

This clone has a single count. The CDR3 region is CASSLGNGVYNEQFF. The DNA for the CDR3 is TGTGCCAGCAGTTTAGGGAACGGAGTTTACAATGAGCAGTTCTTC. This chain uses TRBV27 with TRBJ2-1; D call uncertain. V shed 2 bases and J shed 4 bases, with 12 bases lying between them. In germline, CDR1 is MNHEY, CDR2 SMNVEV (reference sequence). This CDR3 is 15 amino acids long.

CDR3 nucleotide sequence: TGCAGCGTTGAAGGAAGGGGTGGCGGACGCGACCTTTACTACAATGAGCAGTTCTTC. It is translated as CSVEGRGGGRDLYYNEQFF. V usage is TRBV29-1 and J usage is TRBJ2-1; D perhaps matches TRBD1 (5 bases). Germline lookup yields CDR1 SQVTM and CDR2 ANQGSEA. There are 19 residues in the CDR3. V lost 1 base and J 3 bases, leaving 25 bases between the germline ends.

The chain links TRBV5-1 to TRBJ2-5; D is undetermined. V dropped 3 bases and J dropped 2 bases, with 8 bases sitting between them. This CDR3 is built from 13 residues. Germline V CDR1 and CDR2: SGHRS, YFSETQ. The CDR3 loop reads CASSSEIQETQYF. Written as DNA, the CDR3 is TGCGCCAGCAGCTCGGAGATACAAGAGACCCAGTACTTC.

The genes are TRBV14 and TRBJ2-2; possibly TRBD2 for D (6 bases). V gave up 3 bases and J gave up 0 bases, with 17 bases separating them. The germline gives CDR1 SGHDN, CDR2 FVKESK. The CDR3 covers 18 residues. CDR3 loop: CASSQGPLSGANTGELFF. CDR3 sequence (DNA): TGTGCCAGCAGCCAGGGACCTCTTAGCGGAGCGAACACCGGGGAGCTGTTTTTT.

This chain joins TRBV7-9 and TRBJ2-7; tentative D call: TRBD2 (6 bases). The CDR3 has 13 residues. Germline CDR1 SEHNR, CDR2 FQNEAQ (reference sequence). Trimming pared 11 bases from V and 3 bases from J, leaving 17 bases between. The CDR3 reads CASTFGGFYEQYF. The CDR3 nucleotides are TGTGCCTCTACCTTCGGGGGATTCTACGAGCAGTACTTC.

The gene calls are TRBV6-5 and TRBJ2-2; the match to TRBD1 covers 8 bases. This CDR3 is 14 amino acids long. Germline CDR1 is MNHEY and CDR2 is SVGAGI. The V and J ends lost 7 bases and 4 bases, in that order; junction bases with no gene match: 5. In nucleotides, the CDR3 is TGTGCCAGCACCCGGACAGGGACCACCGGGGAGCTGTTTTTT. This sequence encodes CASTRTGTTGELFF.

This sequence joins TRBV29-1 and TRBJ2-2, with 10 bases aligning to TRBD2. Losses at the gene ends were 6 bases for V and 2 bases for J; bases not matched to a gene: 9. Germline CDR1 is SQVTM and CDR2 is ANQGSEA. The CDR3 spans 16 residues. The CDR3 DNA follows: TGCAGCGTGGAACTAGCGGGACCGGTAAACACCGGGGAGCTGTTTTTT. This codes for CSVELAGPVNTGELFF.